This T cell receptor (beta chain) was identified during a study of blood T cell dynamics during melanoma immunotherapy. Clones were read by immunoSEQ multiplex PCR, and TCRdb kept only the in-frame ones, dropping some. This table holds tens of thousands of clones, over 85% found once. Time point given: pre-treatment baseline. Samples come from before therapy and from week 3 after the first blockade cycle. On this clone: Antigen: not known.

Study-level results: Disease-control patients' PBMC repertoires became either more clonal or more diverse at W3.

This material consisted of blood, taken from a patient treated with checkpoint blockade. This TCR came from a human donor with melanoma.

In DNA form, the CDR3 reads TGTGCCAGCAGTCAGGGACAGCTAAATGGCTACACCTTC. Protein sequence: CASSQGQLNGYTF. V gene TRBV6-5 combines with J gene TRBJ1-2; 7 nucleotides agree with TRBD1. After removal of 5 bases from V and 6 bases from J, the junction contained 6 bases not matched to a gene. Germline CDR1 is MNHEY and CDR2 is SVGAGI. The CDR3 loop spans 13 amino acids.